A single sample is the source of the 12 T cell receptor beta chains below, sequenced in a study of blood T cell repertoires in COVID-19. Profiling relied on immunoSEQ multiplex PCR, and the TCRdb table lists in-frame clones only, not all of them. The sample holds tens of thousands of clones, roughly 80% seen once. The sequencing input was peripheral blood. Receptors were obtained from a human donor with acute or convalescent COVID-19. The donor label of this sample is uncertain.

The chain recombines TRBV27 with TRBJ2-1; TRBD2 agrees at 13 bases. The germline V gene encodes CDR1 MNHEY and CDR2 SMNVEV (reference sequence). The CDR3 contains 15 residues. Unmatched junction bases numbered 1, after V lost 5 bases and J lost 3 bases. For the CDR3, the DNA is TGTGCCAGCAGTCGGACTAGCGGGGGCTACAATGAGCAGTTCTTC. Protein product: CASSRTSGGYNEQFF.

This clone was seen a single time. The chain recombines TRBV4-1 with TRBJ1-4; D is perhaps TRBD1 (5 bases). Germline lookup yields CDR1 MGHRA and CDR2 YSYEKL. The CDR3 loop spans 16 amino acids. The germline V and J ends were trimmed by 0 bases and 8 bases, with 16 bases remaining between them. The CDR3 loop reads CASSQDLQVRREKLFF. The CDR3 DNA reads TGCGCCAGCAGCCAAGATTTACAGGTCCGCAGGGAAAAACTGTTTTTT.

The chain's CDR3 is CASSPSYRLASQETQYF. CDR3 in DNA: TGTGCCAGCTCACCCTCATATAGACTAGCGTCCCAAGAGACCCAGTACTTC. The V gene is TRBV18, the J gene TRBJ2-5; 8 nucleotides line up with TRBD2. CDR3 size: 17 residues. CDR1 and CDR2 (germline): KGHSH, LQKENI. J gave up 1 base and V 3 bases, and 10 bases lay outside the gene matches.

This rearrangement joins TRBV5-4 to TRBJ2-3, with 9 nucleotides matching TRBD2. The germline V gene has CDR1 SGHNT and CDR2 YYREEE (reference sequence). J lost 3 bases, V lost 0 bases, and 5 bases had no gene match. This CDR3 spans 16 amino acids. For the CDR3, the DNA is TGTGCCAGCAGCTTGGGATCCGGACTAGCGACAGATACGCAGTATTTT. Amino acid sequence: CASSLGSGLATDTQYF.

This clone was found once. The chain joins TRBV7-3 to TRBJ1-1; 8 nucleotides agree with TRBD1. The CDR3 totals 13 residues. Germline-derived CDR1 and CDR2 are SGHTA and FQGTGA. V dropped 5 bases and J dropped 5; count of bases not matched to a gene: 4. This chain's CDR3 is CASSDRGGTEAFF. The CDR3 DNA sequence: TGTGCCAGCAGCGACAGGGGTGGGACTGAAGCTTTCTTT.

V gene TRBV19 combines with J gene TRBJ2-7; 8 bases map to TRBD1. Germline loops: CDR1 LNHDA, CDR2 SQIVND (reference sequence). Germline trimming cut 4 bases from V and 2 bases from J; bases unmatched to any gene: 4. This CDR3 has 14 amino acids. CDR3 loop: CASSTGTGPYEQYF. The DNA for the CDR3 is TGTGCCAGTAGTACCGGGACAGGCCCCTACGAGCAGTACTTC.

This rearrangement joins TRBV12-3 or TRBV12-4 to TRBJ2-7; 7 bases agree with TRBD2. This CDR3 comprises 13 residues. V lost 7 bases, J lost 5 bases, and 8 bases stayed unmatched. CDR3 sequence: CASTGEGRHEQYF. CDR3 coding DNA: TGTGCCAGCACCGGGGAGGGGCGGCACGAGCAGTACTTC.

The gene calls are TRBV10-3 and TRBJ2-1; 10 nucleotides match TRBD1. This CDR3 comprises 17 residues. Looked up from germline, CDR1 is ENHRY and CDR2 is SYGVKD. V dropped 11 bases and J dropped 0; count of bases not matched to a gene: 13. CDR3 protein: CAGAGTGDRSSYNEQFF. DNA for the CDR3: TGTGCCGGAGCCGGGACAGGGGATAGAAGCTCCTACAATGAGCAGTTCTTC.

This CDR3 reads CASSFQGSSPLHF. The CDR3 nucleotides read TGTGCCAGCAGTTTCCAGGGTTCTTCACCCCTCCACTTT. The chain uses TRBV6-2 or TRBV6-3 and TRBJ1-6, with D perhaps TRBD1 (5 bases). This CDR3 region has 13 residues. V was shortened by 4 bases and J by 9 bases, with 10 bases between the two germline ends. Germline V gene data show CDR1 as MNHEY and CDR2 as SVGEGT.

This clone was counted once. The rearrangement uses TRBV5-1 and TRBJ1-6; 8 nucleotides align to TRBD1. CDR3 length: 15 amino acids. V lost 0 bases and J lost 7; bases outside the gene matches: 3. Germline lookup yields CDR1 SGHRS and CDR2 YFSETQ. Written as DNA, the CDR3 is TGCGCCAGCAGCTTGGGGACAGGGAAGAATTCACCCCTCCACTTT. Translating gives CASSLGTGKNSPLHF. Variable domain in full (rest from reference TRBV5-1 and TRBJ1-6): KAGVTQTPRYLIKTRGQQVTLSCSPISGHRSVSWYQQTPGQGLQFLFEYFSETQRNKGNFPGRFSGRQFSNSRSEMNVSTLELGDSALYLCASSLGTGKNSPLHFGNGTRLTVT.

This chain joins TRBV6-4 and TRBJ2-1; 7 bases line up with TRBD1. The CDR3 is made up of 13 amino acids. V lost 10 bases and J lost 7; bases outside the gene matches: 10. Per germline, CDR1 MRHNA and CDR2 SNTAGT. The CDR3 coding sequence is TGTGCCATCCCGTCGACAGGGTGGAATGAGCAGTTCTTC. It codes for CAIPSTGWNEQFF.

The chain couples TRBV11-3 to TRBJ2-2, with unresolved D. V lost 1 base and J 3 bases, leaving 9 bases between the germline ends. Germline V gene lookup returns CDR1 SGHNT and CDR2 YENEEA. The CDR3 has 15 amino acids. In DNA, the CDR3 is TGTGCCAGCAGCTTAGTCGTGGCGGACACCGGGGAGCTGTTTTTT. It specifies CASSLVVADTGELFF.